This T cell receptor beta chain derives from a study of T cell responses to AZD1222 COVID-19 vaccine. Notes on the study in general: Vaccination with two AZD1222 doses was followed by a rise in Spike-specific TCR breadth and depth. Repertoires were obtained only post-peak T cell response.

On this clone: Its specificity is not known.

Germline V gene data show CDR1 as SQVTM and CDR2 as ANQGSEA. This CDR3 region has 16 residues. Losses at the gene ends were 4 bases for V and 0 bases for J; bases not matched to a gene: 11. Repertoires were generated with immunoSEQ multiplex PCR, while TCRdb's copy carries only in-frame clones and drops some. The data hold about 120,000 clones, with around 90% observed a single time. The source is an adult in good health. V is TRBV29-1 and J is TRBJ1-1; 7 bases map to TRBD1. Sequencing was performed on peripheral blood, taken on day 0 of AZD1222 vaccination. The CDR3 DNA follows: TGCAGCGTTGCCTATGCGACACAGGGGATGAACACTGAAGCTTTCTTT. Protein product: CSVAYATQGMNTEAFF.